A selection of T cell receptor beta chains follows, all from one sample in a study of blood T cell repertoires in COVID-19. The protocol was immunoSEQ multiplex PCR, while the TCRdb copy is restricted to in-frame clones and leaves out a portion. The table lists some 250,000 clones, approximately 80% of them singletons, with over 8% in the top ten. The material sequenced was peripheral blood. The source of these receptors is an elderly woman with acute or convalescent COVID-19. Both conserved end residues are part of each CDR3. Fields, in order: clone size, V gene, D gene, J gene, CDR3 DNA, CDR3 protein. A D gene is named only where the DNA matches it firmly. Where a row states a size, it is once, few, many or the class of an expanded clone; other rows omit it.

>once|TRBV5-4|NA|TRBJ2-1
TGTGCCAGCAGCGCATTCAGCAATGAGCAGTTCTTC
CASSAFSNEQFF
>NA|TRBV14|NA|TRBJ1-2
TGTGCCAGCAGCCAGGAATACAGGGATTTGGTCGGCTACACCTTC
CASSQEYRDLVGYTF
>NA|TRBV2|TRBD1|TRBJ1-1
TGTGCCAGCAGCCTTACTCGACAGGGGGCGGGCACTGAAGCTTTCTTT
CASSLTRQGAGTEAFF
>NA|TRBV5-1|NA|TRBJ1-2
TGCGCCAGCAGCTTGGTAGCTGGGAGCTATGGCTACACCTTC
CASSLVAGSYGYTF
>NA|TRBV4-1|NA|TRBJ1-5
TGCGCCAGCAGCCAAGAGCCAGGGATGAACAATCAGCCCCAGCATTTT
CASSQEPGMNNQPQHF
>NA|TRBV14|TRBD2|TRBJ2-7
TGTGCCAGCAGCCTCTTAGCGGGGGAGTCCTACGAGCAGTACTTC
CASSLLAGESYEQYF
>NA|TRBV2|TRBD1|TRBJ1-1
TGTGCCAGCAGTGAGCAGGGGGCGAACACTGAAGCTTTCTTT
CASSEQGANTEAFF
>NA|TRBV7-9|NA|TRBJ1-3
TGTGCCAGCAGCTTAGGCCCCGGGAAAAACACCATATATTTT
CASSLGPGKNTIYF
>NA|TRBV5-1|TRBD1|TRBJ1-3
TGCGCCAGCAGCGCCCGGACAGGGTTCGGAAACACCATATATTTT
CASSARTGFGNTIYF
>few|TRBV7-3|NA|TRBJ2-1
TGTGCCAGCAGCCCCTCGTCTAGCGATGAGCAGTTCTTC
CASSPSSSDEQFF
>NA|TRBV7-8|TRBD1|TRBJ1-5
TGTGCCAGCAGCCCGGACAGGTTTGGGAGCAATCAGCCCCAGCATTTT
CASSPDRFGSNQPQHF
>NA|TRBV19|NA|TRBJ2-1
TGTGCCAGTAGTATTCCACTCAAAGACAATGAGCAGTTCTTC
CASSIPLKDNEQFF
>NA|TRBV6-4|NA|TRBJ1-2
TGTGCCAGCAGTAGGACATCTAACTATGGCTACACCTTC
CASSRTSNYGYTF
>NA|TRBV30|TRBD1|TRBJ2-7
TGTGCCTGGAGTGTAACAGGGTCGGGACAGTTGCACGAGCAGTACTTC
CAWSVTGSGQLHEQYF
>NA|TRBV5-6|TRBD1|TRBJ1-5
TGTGCCAGCAGCCTCTGGAAGGGGGCTTTTGGTAATCAGCCCCAGCATTTT
CASSLWKGAFGNQPQHF
>NA|TRBV18|TRBD1|TRBJ1-2
TGTGCCAGCTCACCCCCCGGACAGGACTATGGCTACACCTTC
CASSPPGQDYGYTF
>few|TRBV12-3/TRBV12-4|NA|TRBJ1-6
TGTGCCAGTAGACAGGTGATTAATTCACCCCTCCACTTT
CASRQVINSPLHF
>NA|TRBV30|NA|TRBJ2-1
TGTGCCTGGAGCGGACAGATCCCAAAGGCCCGGATCAATGAGCAGTTCTTC
CAWSGQIPKARINEQFF
>NA|TRBV5-8|TRBD1|TRBJ1-6
TGTGCCAGCAGCTCGGGGGCCGGGACAGAAAATTCACCCCTCCACTTT
CASSSGAGTENSPLHF
>NA|TRBV2|NA|TRBJ2-1
TGTGCCAGCCTCCACCGGGACTTCACAGAGCAGTTCTTC
CASLHRDFTEQFF
>NA|TRBV4-2|NA|TRBJ2-1
TGTGCCAGCAGCCAAGTGACAGGCTCCTACAATGAGCAGTTCTTC
CASSQVTGSYNEQFF
>NA|TRBV12-5|TRBD1|TRBJ1-3
TGTGCTAGTGGTTCACACCAACAGGGGAAGGGAAACACCATATATTTT
CASGSHQQGKGNTIYF
>few|TRBV6-5|NA|TRBJ1-1
TGTGCCAGCCTCGGGGGGCCCTGGGGCACTGAAGCTTTCTTT
CASLGGPWGTEAFF
>NA|TRBV6-5|TRBD1|TRBJ1-3
TGTGCCAGCAGCCTTACAGGGGACTCTGGAAACACCATATATTTT
CASSLTGDSGNTIYF
>NA|TRBV19|TRBD2|TRBJ2-7
TGTGCCAGTAGGATATCCGGGGGGTCCTACGAGCAGTACTTC
CASRISGGSYEQYF
>NA|TRBV19|TRBD1|TRBJ1-5
TGTGCCAGTAGCCAACGACAGGGGGCAGGCAATCAGCCCCAGCATTTT
CASSQRQGAGNQPQHF
>NA|TRBV18|NA|TRBJ1-2
TGTGCCAGCTCACCACCGGTCGGCTATGGCTACACCTTC
CASSPPVGYGYTF
>NA|TRBV5-1|TRBD1|TRBJ1-1
TGCGCCAGCAGCTTGGACCGGGGACAGGGGAACACTGAAGCTTTCTTT
CASSLDRGQGNTEAFF
>once|TRBV6-6|NA|TRBJ1-1
TGTGCCAGCAGTTTCCCAAACACTGAAGCTTTCTTT
CASSFPNTEAFF
>NA|TRBV3-1/TRBV3-2|TRBD1|TRBJ1-1
TGTGCCAGCAGCCAAACCGACAGGGACACTGAAGCTTTCTTT
CASSQTDRDTEAFF
>once|TRBV3-1/TRBV3-2|NA|TRBJ2-2
TGTGCCAGCAGCCGCTCGGGGACCGGGGAGCTGTTTTTT
CASSRSGTGELFF
>NA|TRBV28|TRBD1|TRBJ2-5
TGTGCCAGCAAACTTTGGACAGGGGTAGAGACCCAGTACTTC
CASKLWTGVETQYF
>NA|TRBV6-6|NA|TRBJ2-7
TGTGCCAGCAGTAAGCAGGGGTACGAGCAGTACTTC
CASSKQGYEQYF
>NA|TRBV5-1|NA|TRBJ2-7
TGCGCCAGCAGCTTCCTGACGGGATACGAGCAGTACTTC
CASSFLTGYEQYF
>NA|TRBV10-3|NA|TRBJ1-2
TGTGCCATCAGTGAGTCGTTGCAGACAGGCCCTAACTATGGCTACACCTTC
CAISESLQTGPNYGYTF
>NA|TRBV5-5|NA|TRBJ1-4
TGTGCCAGCAGCCACCGGGACAAGGATGAGGAAAAACTGTTTTTT
CASSHRDKDEEKLFF
>NA|TRBV7-3|TRBD2|TRBJ2-1
TGTGCCAGCAGCTTGGGTCTAGCGGGGGGTCAAAATGAGCAGTTCTTC
CASSLGLAGGQNEQFF
>NA|TRBV5-1|NA|TRBJ2-2
TGCGCCAGCAGCTTGGGCTCCACGGACTCCGGGGAGCTGTTTTTT
CASSLGSTDSGELFF
>NA|TRBV7-9|TRBD2|TRBJ2-1
TGTGCCAGCAGCCCAACGGGGGGACTAGGTTCCAATGAGCAGTTCTTC
CASSPTGGLGSNEQFF
>NA|TRBV12-5|NA|TRBJ1-6
TGTGCTAGTGGTTCCACCAAAGGGGCATCATATAATTCACCCCTCCACTTT
CASGSTKGASYNSPLHF
>once|TRBV28|TRBD1|TRBJ2-7
TGTGCCAGCAGCCGACCGACAGGGTCCCCTTACGAGCAGTACTTC
CASSRPTGSPYEQYF
>NA|TRBV30|NA|TRBJ1-4
TGTGCCTGGAGTAAACGCAGGGCAACTAATGAAAAACTGTTTTTT
CAWSKRRATNEKLFF
>NA|TRBV6-6|TRBD1|TRBJ1-1
TGTGCCAGCAGACGGTCAGGGGGCACTGAAGCTTTCTTT
CASRRSGGTEAFF
>few|TRBV5-1|NA|TRBJ1-1
TGCGCCAGCAGCACGGACTTATTGAACACTGAAGCTTTCTTT
CASSTDLLNTEAFF
>NA|TRBV15|NA|TRBJ2-1
TGTGCCACCAGCTCCGGGGGACAGAAAAGCTCCTACAATGAGCAGTTCTTC
CATSSGGQKSSYNEQFF